This T cell receptor beta chain was recorded in a study of CD8+CD57+ T cells in acquired aplastic anemia. Study-wide context: Isolated CD4+ and CD8+ cells, once sorted, yielded DNA averaging roughly 3 ug. Study results and limitations: Controls did not differ significantly from patients in CD8+ Simpson's diversity.

CD8+CD57+ cell expansion, shown by flow cytometry, had occurred in the patients selected for sequencing. Patient blood was sampled before any therapy had been received. CDR3 length: 14 amino acids. The V gene's germline CDR1 is SNHLY and CDR2 FYNNEI. With V trimmed by 11 bases and J by 12 bases, 18 bases remained unmatched. The table lists this clonotype with many counts. Its cognate antigen is unknown. The use of genomic DNA as template underpinned the TCR beta VDJ and CDR3 profiling. TCRdb reanalysed the reads using MiXCR and keeps one entry per CDR3 protein. The top ten hold 7% to 10% of the sample, which has approximately 220,000 distinct CDR3 sequences, 45% to 50% seen once.

Sequencing was performed on sorted CD4+, CD8+, or CD8+CD57+ T cells (not recorded which) from PBMCs. V and J are TRBV2 and TRBJ2-1; 8 bases match TRBD1. The clonotype originates from a human donor with aplastic anemia. CDR3 bases: TGTGCCGGAAGGGACAGGCGCACGTACGAGGGGCAGTTCTTC. Translated, it gives CAGRDRRTYEGQFF.